A single sample is the source of the 26 T cell receptor beta chains below, sequenced in a study of identifying expanded T cells in peripheral blood. Assay: immunoSEQ multiplex PCR; the TCRdb copy retains only in-frame clones and omits some. The sample carries tens of thousands of clones, about 88% recorded once. Material for sequencing was blood. All receptors come from a person aged 18-70 years in good health.

This clone was seen only a few times. The chain recombines TRBV5-1 with TRBJ2-7; no clear D. The CDR3 spans 17 residues. Germline values: CDR1 SGHRS, CDR2 YFSETQ. The germline V and J ends were trimmed by 0 bases and 2 bases, with 18 bases remaining between them. The CDR3 spells CASSLALTGPVPYEQYF. CDR3 nucleotide sequence: TGCGCCAGCAGCTTGGCCCTGACTGGACCCGTTCCCTACGAGCAGTACTTC.

This clone has only one observation. CDR3 protein: CASTAVPYNEQFF. CDR3 in DNA: TGTGCCAGCACGGCAGTTCCTTACAATGAGCAGTTCTTC. The chain uses TRBV7-9 and TRBJ2-1, with D hard to call. The CDR3 spans 13 residues. The V and J ends lost 7 bases and 4 bases respectively, with 11 bases between them. The germline gives CDR1 SEHNR, CDR2 FQNEAQ (reference sequence).

The rearrangement uses TRBV5-1 and TRBJ1-6; no clear D gene. The CDR3 is made up of 15 amino acids. V was trimmed by 4 bases and J by 7 bases, leaving 15 bases between them. Germline V gives CDR1 SGHRS, CDR2 YFSETQ. The CDR3 loop is CASSPQAPGNSPLHF. The DNA for the CDR3 is TGCGCCAGCAGCCCTCAGGCCCCTGGGAATTCACCCCTCCACTTT.

The rearrangement uses TRBV15 and TRBJ1-1; D is undetermined. The CDR3 sequence is 16 residues long. Trimming left V 1 base short and J 7 bases short, with 19 bases between. The germline CDR1 and CDR2 sequences are LNHNV and YYDKDF (reference sequence). CDR3: CATSRGRLLYPDEAFF. The CDR3 DNA reads TGTGCCACCAGCAGAGGGCGACTTTTGTATCCCGATGAAGCTTTCTTT.

V usage is TRBV7-8 and J usage is TRBJ1-6; TRBD1 might be the D (5 bases). Trimming stripped 2 bases from V and 6 bases from J, with 14 bases between. The CDR3 extends over 16 amino acids. Germline lookup yields CDR1 SGHVS and CDR2 FQNEAQ. The CDR3 sequence is CASSLQGSILNSPLHF. The CDR3 nucleotides read TGTGCCAGCAGCTTACAGGGCTCCATACTTAATTCACCCCTCCACTTT.

V is TRBV29-1 and J is TRBJ1-2, with a weak D call TRBD1 (6 bases). Per germline, CDR1 SQVTM and CDR2 ANQGSEA. V lost 3 bases, J lost 7 bases, and 18 bases lay in between. The CDR3 consists of 14 residues. CDR3 nucleotide sequence: TGCAGCGTTGAGAAGGGCTCCGGGGACACTGGCTACACCTTC. Encoded protein: CSVEKGSGDTGYTF.

This clone showed up just once. Here the CDR3 DNA reads TGTGCCAGCAGCGTAACCCTGGGTAATAATTCACCCCTCCACTTT. This gives the protein CASSVTLGNNSPLHF. The chain carries TRBV9 and TRBJ1-6; D ambiguous. Trimming removed 1 base from V and 5 bases from J, with 10 bases in between. From germline, CDR1 is SGDLS and CDR2 YYNGEE. CDR3 length: 15 amino acids.

This chain joins TRBV7-2 and TRBJ2-3; no clear D. CDR3 size: 13 residues. Trimming removed 5 bases at V and 5 bases at J, with 11 bases between. The germline V gene encodes CDR1 SGHTA and CDR2 FQGNSA. CDR3 residues: CASSRPPLDTQYF. Written as DNA, the CDR3 is TGTGCCAGCAGCAGGCCGCCCTTAGATACGCAGTATTTT.

The genes are TRBV14 and TRBJ2-7, with a tentative D call TRBD2 (5 bases). This CDR3 has 16 residues. CDR1 and CDR2 (germline): SGHDN, FVKESK. The germline V and J ends were trimmed by 3 bases and 0 bases, with 15 bases remaining between them. The CDR3: CASSQKAGWSSYEQYF. In nucleotides, the CDR3 is TGTGCCAGCAGCCAGAAGGCGGGCTGGAGCTCCTACGAGCAGTACTTC.

This clone showed up just a few times. The J gene is TRBJ2-1, the V gene TRBV7-9; D remains ambiguous. The V and J ends lost 6 bases and 4 bases respectively, with 13 bases between them. The CDR3 runs 14 residues. Germline-derived CDR1 and CDR2 are SEHNR and FQNEAQ (reference sequence). The DNA of the CDR3 is TGTGCCAGCAGATACGAACAAGGGTACAATGAGCAGTTCTTC. Residues: CASRYEQGYNEQFF.

The V and J genes are TRBV30 and TRBJ2-3, with D possibly TRBD2 on 6 matching bases. The germline V gene encodes CDR1 GTSNPN and CDR2 SVGIG (reference sequence). The CDR3 is made up of 13 amino acids. CDR3 nucleotides: TGTGTCGCTGGGCGGGGCTACACAGATACGCAGTATTTT. Amino acids: CVAGRGYTDTQYF.

The J gene is TRBJ1-1, the V gene TRBV7-4; no clear D. CDR3 length equals 14 residues. Germline CDR1 and CDR2: SGHVT and SQSDAQ. V lost 1 base and J 4 bases, leaving 10 bases between the germline ends. This CDR3 is CASSLEVDFTEAFF. The CDR3 DNA reads TGTGCCAGCAGCTTAGAGGTGGATTTCACTGAAGCTTTCTTT.

This clone was seen a single time. This chain connects TRBV7-9 to TRBJ1-4, with TRBD1 identical over 10 bases. Germline assignment: CDR1 SEHNR and CDR2 FQNEAQ (reference sequence). After removal of 5 bases from V and 7 bases from J, the junction contained 10 bases not matched to a gene. This CDR3 region has 16 residues. The CDR3 loop is CASSPSRQGAREKLFF. In nucleotides, the CDR3 is TGTGCCAGCAGCCCTAGTAGACAGGGGGCGCGTGAAAAACTGTTTTTT.

The chain links TRBV5-1 to TRBJ2-2; D could derive from TRBD1 or TRBD2 (6 bases each). The CDR3 sequence is 16 residues long. From germline, CDR1 is SGHRS and CDR2 YFSETQ. Trimming left V 0 bases short and J 6 bases short, with 15 bases between. The CDR3 coding sequence is TGCGCCAGCAGCTTGGCCTTACGGGGGCGGCCCGGGGAGCTGTTTTTT. It encodes CASSLALRGRPGELFF.

V gene TRBV7-9 combines with J gene TRBJ1-1, with D possibly matching TRBD1 (5 bases). V lost 5 bases and J 3 bases, leaving 13 bases between the germline ends. The CDR3 is made up of 14 amino acids. Germline V gene data show CDR1 as SEHNR and CDR2 as FQNEAQ (reference sequence). CDR3 residues: CASSRDTGYTEAFF. The CDR3 bases are TGTGCCAGCAGCCGTGATACAGGATACACTGAAGCTTTCTTT.

V usage is TRBV4-1 and J usage is TRBJ1-3; D is unresolved. The V end was cut by 4 bases, the J end by 3 bases, with 13 bases between. Germline V gene sequence: CDR1 MGHRA, CDR2 YSYEKL. The CDR3 spans 15 residues. CDR3 amino acids: CASSRARAFGNTIYF. CDR3 nucleotides: TGCGCCAGCAGCCGAGCAAGGGCTTTTGGAAACACCATATATTTT.

V usage is TRBV11-2 and J usage is TRBJ1-4; a weak D match, TRBD1 (5 bases). Germline V lookup: CDR1 SGHAT, CDR2 FQNNGV. Trimming pared 0 bases from V and 1 base from J, leaving 6 bases between. The CDR3 spans 15 residues. DNA of the CDR3: TGTGCCAGCAGCTTAGATCAGGGAACTAATGAAAAACTGTTTTTT. Translated: CASSLDQGTNEKLFF. The full variable domain, its missing parts supplied by reference TRBV11-2 and TRBJ1-4, is EAGVAQSPRYKIIEKRQSVAFWCNPISGHATLYWYQQILGQGPKLLIQFQNNGVVDDSQLPKDRFSAERLKGVDSTLKIQPAKLEDSAVYLCASSLDQGTNEKLFFGSGTQLSVL.

The chain uses TRBV7-9 and TRBJ1-2, with a tentative D call TRBD1 (6 bases). The CDR3 covers 15 residues. CDR1 is SEHNR, CDR2 FQNEAQ, per germline (reference sequence). The germline V and J ends were trimmed by 0 bases and 7 bases, with 15 bases remaining between them. CDR3 nucleotides: TGTGCCAGCAGCTTAGCTTCGTCAGGGGATGGTGGCTACACCTTC. Translating it yields CASSLASSGDGGYTF.

V is TRBV7-2 and J is TRBJ2-2; TRBD1 is a possible D gene (5 bases). The V gene's germline CDR1 is SGHTA and CDR2 FQGNSA. V lost 4 bases, J lost 3 bases, and 9 bases lay in between. There are 14 residues in the CDR3. The CDR3 sequence: CASSSQGYTGELFF. Here the CDR3 DNA reads TGTGCCAGCAGCTCCCAGGGTTACACCGGGGAGCTGTTTTTT.

The rearrangement joins TRBV29-1 to TRBJ1-5, with D possibly TRBD1 on 6 matching bases. Trimming shortened V by 6 bases and J by 7 bases, and 19 bases separated the two germline ends. CDR3 length: 14 amino acids. Germline V gene lookup returns CDR1 SQVTM and CDR2 ANQGSEA. For the CDR3, the DNA is TGCAGCGTCGCGGTGGGGGGCGCGGGACAGCCCCAGCATTTT. Protein sequence: CSVAVGGAGQPQHF. Full variable domain (missing parts from reference TRBV29-1 and TRBJ1-5): SAVISQKPSRDICQRGTSLTIQCQVDSQVTMMFWYRQQPGQSLTLIATANQGSEATYESGFVIDKFPISRPNLTFSTLTVSNMSPEDSSIYLCSVAVGGAGQPQHFGDGTRLSIL.

The CDR3 nucleotides read TGCGCCAGCAGGAGGACAGGTTCAACTAATGAAAAACTGTTTTTT. Residues: CASRRTGSTNEKLFF. The J gene is TRBJ1-4, the V gene TRBV5-1; TRBD1 agrees at 7 bases. The CDR3 covers 15 residues. V gave up 5 bases and J gave up 0 bases; unmatched junction bases: 4. Germline V gives CDR1 SGHRS, CDR2 YFSETQ. Combining the CDR3 with reference TRBV5-1 and TRBJ1-4 gives the whole variable domain KAGVTQTPRYLIKTRGQQVTLSCSPISGHRSVSWYQQTPGQGLQFLFEYFSETQRNKGNFPGRFSGRQFSNSRSEMNVSTLELGDSALYLCASRRTGSTNEKLFFGSGTQLSVL.

V is TRBV5-1 and J is TRBJ2-2; D possibly matches TRBD1 or TRBD2 (5 bases each). Trimming took off 4 bases at V and 7 bases at J, with 11 bases between the two ends. The length of the CDR3 is 13 residues. The germline gives CDR1 SGHRS, CDR2 YFSETQ. CDR3 DNA: TGCGCCAGCAGCCCGAGAGGGGACGGGGAGCTGTTTTTT. It is translated as CASSPRGDGELFF.

This clone has a handful of counts. This chain connects TRBV7-3 to TRBJ2-1, with a tentative D call TRBD2 (5 bases). The V gene's germline CDR1 is SGHTA and CDR2 FQGTGA. V was cut by 5 bases and J by 0 bases, with 11 bases left in between. The CDR3 is 15 residues long. Written as DNA, the CDR3 is TGTGCCAGCAGCCGGACTTCGAGCTCCTACAATGAGCAGTTCTTC. Its translation is CASSRTSSSYNEQFF.

The CDR3 DNA follows: TGTGCCAGCAGCTTTGCGGGCAGACGCTACACCTTC. Translated: CASSFAGRRYTF. The chain carries TRBV7-8 and TRBJ1-2, with D uncertain. The CDR3 has 12 amino acids. CDR1 and CDR2 from the germline V gene are SGHVS and FQNEAQ. The V end was cut by 3 bases, the J end by 9 bases, with 11 bases between.

The chain recombines TRBV7-9 with TRBJ2-1; D is unresolved. CDR1 and CDR2 (germline): SEHNR, FQNEAQ (reference sequence). With 7 bases removed from V and 0 bases from J, the gap between germline ends came to 16 bases. CDR3 length: 16 amino acids. The CDR3 region is CASTVGAGSSYNEQFF. CDR3 DNA: TGTGCCAGCACCGTAGGTGCAGGCAGCTCCTACAATGAGCAGTTCTTC.

This clone showed up just a few times. CDR3 amino acids: CSARGPAYEQYF. CDR3 DNA sequence: TGCAGCGCCCGGGGACCGGCCTACGAGCAGTACTTC. The J gene is TRBJ2-7, the V gene TRBV29-1; D tentatively reads TRBD1 or TRBD2 (5 bases each). The CDR3 has 12 amino acids. The germline V gene encodes CDR1 SQVTM and CDR2 ANQGSEA. V lost 7 bases to trimming and J lost 2 bases, with 12 bases between them.